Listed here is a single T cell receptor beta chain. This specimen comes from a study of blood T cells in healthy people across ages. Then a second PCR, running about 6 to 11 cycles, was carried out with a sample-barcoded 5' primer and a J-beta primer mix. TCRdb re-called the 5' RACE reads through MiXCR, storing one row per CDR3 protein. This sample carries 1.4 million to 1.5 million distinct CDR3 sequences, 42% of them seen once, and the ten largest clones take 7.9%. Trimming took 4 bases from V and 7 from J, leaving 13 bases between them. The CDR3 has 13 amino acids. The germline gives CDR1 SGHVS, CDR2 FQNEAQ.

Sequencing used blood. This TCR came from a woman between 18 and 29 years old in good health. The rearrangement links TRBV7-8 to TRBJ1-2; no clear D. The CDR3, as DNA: TGTGCCAGCAGCTCAAATCAAGTGGGTGGCTACACCTTC. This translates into CASSSNQVGGYTF.